This T cell receptor (beta chain) was captured in a study of blood T cell repertoires in COVID-19 (dated by TCRdb to about 2020). A note on the overall study: Samples from collaborators originated in the United States, Italy and Spain and spanned both the acute and convalescent phases of COVID-19. The material from the prospective study consisted of cDNA or gDNA derived from T cells, B-cell-depleted T cells, or PBMCs. Subjects who had been exposed to COVID-19, were actively infected with it, or had recovered from it provided the deeply sampled blood TCRbeta repertoires that made up the dataset. Where available, HLA class I and class II types were obtained from metadata supplied by the sample provider rather than from assay-based typing. Samples were obtained from the ongoing ImmuneRACE study (first 160 participants) and from over a thousand subjects provided by 6 global collaborators. Sample metadata almost always included a de-identified subject ID, COVID-19 status, age in years and sex. The repertoires were released in a freely available public database intended as a resource for research on the immune response to SARS-CoV-2.

CDR3 length: 16 amino acids, cysteine to phenylalanine. The read is trimmed to its CDR3 DNA, 48 bases read in frame from base 1. The germline V gene specifies SGHRS as CDR1 and YFSETQ as CDR2. Trimming takes 0 bases from V and 2 bases from J, and the germline ends sit 12 bases apart. This clone was counted once. The specificity of this receptor is unknown. One base away there is no much larger clone; base qualities are not given. The collaborating institutions used their own protocols to collect whole blood in K2EDTA tubes. For TCRbeta analysis, collaborators shipped samples in one of three forms: frozen whole blood, isolated PBMCs, or DNA extracted from either of those sample types. The paper as a whole reports these results and caveats: Clinical and demographic metadata were provided uncurated, with the amount varying by source and participant.

The immunoSEQ Assay, a bias-controlled multiplex PCR, was used to amplify TCRbeta CDR3 regions from genomic DNA. As for how the authors treated the data: The number of nucleated cells in each sample was estimated by amplification of reference gene primers within the assay. Sequence reads were collapsed and filtered to measure the absolute abundance of every unique TCRbeta CDR3 rearrangement. For each sample, productive Simpson clonality was calculated by taking the square root of Simpson's diversity index across productive rearrangements. TCRdb stores this immuneACCESS table with in-frame sequences only. Part of the clones is absent; in the studies checked, under half of the shortfall reflects unresolved V genes, and no reason is known for the rest. Clone size and V and J calls were adopted from that table, with D and trimming inferred from the DNA. The sample records tens of thousands of clones, around 80% of which are singletons. The top ten clones comprise approximately 17% of the sample.

Sample: peripheral blood. Rearrangement joined TRBV5-1 to TRBJ2-1; TRBD1 is a weak D gene call, 5 bases matching. This clonotype originated in an older woman with acute or convalescent COVID-19. The CDR3 region: CASSLVGDFTYNEQFF. Read as DNA, the sequence is TGCGCCAGCAGCTTGGTAGGGGATTTCACCTACAATGAGCAGTTCTTC.